This T cell receptor (beta chain) was sequenced during a study of blood T cell repertoires in COVID-19 (dated by TCRdb to the early 2020s). Study-level background: Samples from collaborators originated in the United States, Italy and Spain and spanned both the acute and convalescent phases of COVID-19. The material from the prospective study consisted of cDNA or gDNA derived from T cells, B-cell-depleted T cells, or PBMCs. The dataset comprised deeply sampled blood TCRbeta repertoires from subjects exposed to, actively infected with, or recovered from COVID-19. A freely available public database, intended as a resource for researchers studying the immune response to SARS-CoV-2, is where the repertoires were released. The samples were drawn from the first 160 participants of the ongoing ImmuneRACE study and from roughly 1,300 subjects provided by 6 global collaborators. Sample metadata almost always included a de-identified subject ID, COVID-19 status, age in years and sex. Where available, HLA class I and class II types were obtained from metadata supplied by the sample provider rather than from assay-based typing.

In regard to this clone: The antigen it recognizes is unknown. Base qualities are not at hand, and no much larger clone is one base apart.

Taken from the germline V gene (reference sequence), the CDR1 and CDR2 loops are LNHDA and SQIVND. Spanning cysteine to phenylalanine, the CDR3 consists of 14 amino acids. The only DNA kept is the CDR3, 42 bases in frame from the first base. Germline trimming amounts to 5 bases on V and 3 bases on J, with 4 as the count of junction bases outside the gene matches. In Seattle, one collaborating source enrolled patients while the infection was active and tracked those patients longitudinally over the course of disease. The collaborating institutions used their own protocols to collect whole blood in K2EDTA tubes. For TCRbeta analysis, collaborator samples were shipped as frozen whole blood, as isolated PBMCs, or as DNA extracted from either sample type. Study-wide conclusions, independent of this receptor: Clinical and demographic metadata were provided uncurated, with the amount varying by source and participant.

TCRbeta CDR3 regions were amplified from genomic DNA by means of the immunoSEQ Assay, a bias-controlled multiplex PCR. Processing in the source paper ran as follows. Nucleated cell counts per sample were estimated from amplification of reference gene primers within the assay. To quantify the absolute abundance of each unique TCRbeta CDR3 rearrangement, sequence reads were collapsed and filtered. Productive Simpson clonality was computed per sample as the square root of Simpson's diversity index over productive rearrangements. Held by TCRdb, this immuneACCESS table contains in-frame sequences only and omits some clones. Under half of the omission traces to an unresolved V gene where checked; the cause of the rest is unknown. D and trimming come from the DNA, and the V and J calls and clone size come from that table. The sample has roughly 170,000 clones on record, about 85% of them singletons. Over 5% of the sample lies in the top ten.

Recombination connected TRBV19 to TRBJ1-3; 7 junctional bases match TRBD1. The sequencing input was peripheral blood. The TCR was taken from a woman aged 45-65 years with COVID-19, enrolled during active disease. The CDR3 region: CASSVGTDGNTIYF. At the DNA level, the sequence is TGTGCCAGTAGTGTCGGGACAGATGGAAACACCATATATTTT.